This TCR beta chain was sequenced during a study of T cells after posttransplantation cyclophosphamide. CDR1 is SGDLS, CDR2 YYNGEE, per germline. The length of the CDR3 is 14 residues. Deletions cut 0 bases from V and 0 bases from J, with 6 bases between. Method: immunoSEQ multiplex PCR; TCRdb's copy keeps in-frame clones and lacks some. There are some 38,000 clones in the sample, none observed a single time. This clone was found many times. Source material: PBMCs. V and J are TRBV9 and TRBJ1-2; no clear D. This clonotype was obtained from a man between 50 and 59 years old in good health, CMV-negative, and a related stem cell transplant donor. CDR3 amino acids: CASSVDPANYGYTF. The CDR3 DNA follows: TGTGCCAGCAGCGTAGACCCGGCTAACTATGGCTACACCTTC.